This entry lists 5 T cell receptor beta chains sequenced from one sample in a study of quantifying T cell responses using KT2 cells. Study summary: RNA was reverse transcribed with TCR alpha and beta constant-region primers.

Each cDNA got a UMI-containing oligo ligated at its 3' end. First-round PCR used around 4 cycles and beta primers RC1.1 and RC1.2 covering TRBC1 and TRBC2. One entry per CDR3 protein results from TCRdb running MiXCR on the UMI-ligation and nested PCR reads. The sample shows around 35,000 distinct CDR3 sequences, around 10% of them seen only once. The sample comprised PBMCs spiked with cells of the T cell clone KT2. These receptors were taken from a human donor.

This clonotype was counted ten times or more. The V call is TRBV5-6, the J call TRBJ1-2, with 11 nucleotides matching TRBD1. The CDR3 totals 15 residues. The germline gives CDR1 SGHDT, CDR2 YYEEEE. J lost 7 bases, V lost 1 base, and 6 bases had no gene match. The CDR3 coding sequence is TGTGCCAGCAGCTTGTTCGGACAGGGGGCTCGTGGCTACACCTTC. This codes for CASSLFGQGARGYTF.

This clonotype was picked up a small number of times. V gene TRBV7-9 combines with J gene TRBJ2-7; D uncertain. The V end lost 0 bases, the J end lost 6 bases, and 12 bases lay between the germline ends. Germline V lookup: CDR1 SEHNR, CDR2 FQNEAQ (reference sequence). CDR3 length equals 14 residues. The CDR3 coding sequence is TGTGCCAGCAGCTTAGCGACTGGCCGACTCGAGCAGTACTTC. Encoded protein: CASSLATGRLEQYF.

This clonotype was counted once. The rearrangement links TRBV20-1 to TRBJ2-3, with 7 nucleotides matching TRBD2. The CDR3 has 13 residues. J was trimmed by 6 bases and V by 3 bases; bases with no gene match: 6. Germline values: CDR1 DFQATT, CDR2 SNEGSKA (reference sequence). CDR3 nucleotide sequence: TGCAGTGCTAGCGATGGGACTATGGATACGCAGTATTTT. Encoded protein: CSASDGTMDTQYF.

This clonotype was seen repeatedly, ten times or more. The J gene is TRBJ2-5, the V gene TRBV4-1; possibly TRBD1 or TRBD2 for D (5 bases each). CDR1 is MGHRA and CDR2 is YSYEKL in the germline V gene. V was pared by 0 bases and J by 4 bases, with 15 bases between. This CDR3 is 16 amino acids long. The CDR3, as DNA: TGCGCCAGCAGCCAAGATTGGACCCGGGACGGAGAGACCCAGTACTTC. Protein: CASSQDWTRDGETQYF.

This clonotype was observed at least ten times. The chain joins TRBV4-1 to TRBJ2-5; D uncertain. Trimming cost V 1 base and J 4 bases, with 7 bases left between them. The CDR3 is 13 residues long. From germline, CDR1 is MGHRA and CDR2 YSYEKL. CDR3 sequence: CASSQAWRETQYF. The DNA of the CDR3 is TGCGCCAGCAGCCAAGCTTGGAGAGAGACCCAGTACTTC.